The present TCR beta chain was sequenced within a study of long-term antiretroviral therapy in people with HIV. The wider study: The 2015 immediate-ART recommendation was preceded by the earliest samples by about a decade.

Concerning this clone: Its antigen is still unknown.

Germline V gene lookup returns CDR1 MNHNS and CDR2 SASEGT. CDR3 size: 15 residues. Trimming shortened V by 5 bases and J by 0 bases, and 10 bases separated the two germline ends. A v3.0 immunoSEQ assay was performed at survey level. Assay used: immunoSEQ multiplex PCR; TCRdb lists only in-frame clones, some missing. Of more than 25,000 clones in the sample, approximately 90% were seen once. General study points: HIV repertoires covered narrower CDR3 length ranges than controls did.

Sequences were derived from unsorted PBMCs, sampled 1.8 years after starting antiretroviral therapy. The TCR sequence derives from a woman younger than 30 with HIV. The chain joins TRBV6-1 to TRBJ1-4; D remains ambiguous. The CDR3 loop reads CASSISQTTNEKLFF. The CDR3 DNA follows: TGTGCCAGCAGTATCAGCCAGACAACTAATGAAAAACTGTTTTTT.